This TCR beta chain appears in the sequencing data of a study of Ad26.COV2.S vaccination and SARS-CoV-2 variants. As for the study in general: The study gave Ad26.COV2.S intramuscularly, once or twice 56 days apart.

Trimming took 0 bases from V and 6 from J, leaving 7 bases between them. This CDR3 is 13 amino acids long. Germline CDR1 and CDR2: SGHDT and YYEEEE. Treatment described: some 20 received Ad26.COV2.S at low or high dose, single or two shots; about 5 received placebo; per-sample allocation not given. Specimen acquisition occurred on day 63 following the initial vaccine or placebo injection. Here immunoSEQ multiplex PCR was the method, and the copy in TCRdb shows in-frame clones only, minus some. Found here are some 370,000 clones, 83% of them singletons; the top ten hold around 7%. Study-wide points: Spike-specific TCR breadth ran higher among vaccine recipients than placebo recipients. With respect to non-spike TCR breadth, vaccine and placebo recipients were similar.

This clone was counted a few times. Its antigen is undetermined. V gene TRBV5-6 combines with J gene TRBJ2-1, with D unresolved. Material: peripheral blood, obtained in a trial of Ad26.COV2.S vaccine versus placebo. This TCR came from a person between 18 and 65 years old who received the Ad26.COV2.S COVID-19 vaccine or a placebo. Here the CDR3 DNA reads TGTGCCAGCAGCTTGGAAGGTTTCAATGAGCAGTTCTTC. Translating it yields CASSLEGFNEQFF.